This T cell receptor beta chain is drawn from a study of control samples from healthy donors and cancer patients (TCRdb year 2020). As regards this clone: What antigen it recognizes has not been identified. Per-base qualities were not stored, and no clone one base away is much larger.

Per the germline V gene, SQVTM is the CDR1 and ANQGSEA is the CDR2. The CDR3 measures 14 amino acids from cysteine to phenylalanine. Left in the record is the CDR3 DNA by itself, 42 bases read in frame from the first base. Trimming at the junction amounts to 1 base on V and 5 bases on J, and the germline ends lie 11 bases apart. The library was prepared using the immunoSEQ multiplex PCR assay. TCRdb's version of the immuneACCESS table is confined to in-frame rearrangements and falls short of the full clone set. An unresolved V gene accounts for under half of the shortfall where checked; the remainder is of unknown origin. In this sample the table shows 90,000 to 130,000 clones, around 89% of which occur a single time. The ten largest clonotypes hold 3.7% of the sample.

This TCR was recovered from a woman aged 55-69 years with lung cancer. The V gene is TRBV29-1 and the J gene is TRBJ2-2; the D segment is perhaps TRBD1 or TRBD2, each sharing 6 matched bases. The sample was PBMCs. The CDR3 reads CSVEGQGRTGELFF. The sequenced DNA: TGCAGCGTTGAAGGGCAGGGGAGGACCGGGGAGCTGTTTTTT.